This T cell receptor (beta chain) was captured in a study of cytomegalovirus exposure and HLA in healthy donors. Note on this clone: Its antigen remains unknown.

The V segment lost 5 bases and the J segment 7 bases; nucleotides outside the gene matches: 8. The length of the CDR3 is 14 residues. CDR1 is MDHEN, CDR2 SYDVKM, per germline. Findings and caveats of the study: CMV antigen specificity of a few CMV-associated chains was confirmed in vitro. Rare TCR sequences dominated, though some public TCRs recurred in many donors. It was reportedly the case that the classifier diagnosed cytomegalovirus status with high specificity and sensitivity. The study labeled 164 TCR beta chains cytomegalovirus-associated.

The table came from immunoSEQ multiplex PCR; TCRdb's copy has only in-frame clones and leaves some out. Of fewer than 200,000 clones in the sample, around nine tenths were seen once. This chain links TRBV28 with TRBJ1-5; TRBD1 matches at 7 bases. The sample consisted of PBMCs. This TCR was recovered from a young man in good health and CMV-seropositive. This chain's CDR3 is CASSHNQGEQPQHF. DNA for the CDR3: TGTGCCAGCAGTCACAACCAGGGGGAACAGCCCCAGCATTTT.